Below are 4 T cell receptor beta chains sequenced from a single sample in a study of blood T cells in healthy people across ages. A J-beta primer mix and a sample-barcoded 5' primer were used in a second PCR of roughly 7 to 12 cycles. TCRdb passed the 5' RACE reads through MiXCR, listing each CDR3 protein once. This sample has approximately 800,000 distinct CDR3 sequences, with about 36% found just once. Sample: blood. Every receptor here comes from a young man in good health.

On this clonotype itself: This may arise from a read error, as a much more abundant clone is one base away. V usage is TRBV9 and J usage is TRBJ2-1; D remains ambiguous. There are 14 residues in the CDR3. V was shortened by 0 bases and J by 10 bases, with 14 bases between the two germline ends. Germline CDR1 and CDR2: SGDLS and YYNGEE. As DNA, the CDR3 is TGTGCCAGCAGCGTAGCCCCCCAGGAAAACGAGCAGTTCTTC. Translation gives CASSVAPQENEQFF.

This chain links TRBV20-1 with TRBJ2-1; no clear D. The CDR3 runs to 14 residues. Trimming took off 3 bases at V and 2 bases at J, with 11 bases between the two ends. Germline CDR1 DFQATT, CDR2 SNEGSKA (reference sequence). CDR3 region: CSASHQVPYNEQFF. In DNA form, the CDR3 reads TGCAGTGCTAGTCACCAAGTTCCCTACAATGAGCAGTTCTTC.

The chain links TRBV12-3 or TRBV12-4 to TRBJ2-1; D remains unclear. V gave up 5 bases and J gave up 4 bases, with 15 bases separating them. The CDR3 sequence is 15 residues long. In nucleotides, the CDR3 is TGTGCCAGCAGTACCTGGGTGGTACTTTACAATGAGCAGTTCTTC. Its translation: CASSTWVVLYNEQFF.

The CDR3 is CATSDSWTGENEQFF. CDR3 nucleotide sequence: TGTGCCACCAGTGATTCATGGACAGGGGAGAATGAGCAGTTCTTC. The V gene is TRBV24-1, the J gene TRBJ2-1; 9 bases fit TRBD1. The V segment lost 2 bases and the J segment 7 bases; nucleotides outside the gene matches: 5. Germline V gene lookup returns CDR1 KGHDR and CDR2 SFDVKD. This CDR3 has 15 amino acids.